This is a list of T cell receptor beta chains from one sample in a study of yellow fever vaccine responses in identical twins. Via MiXCR, TCRdb re-called the RT-PCR reads, giving one row per CDR3 protein. Counted here are 7,500 to 10,000 distinct CDR3 sequences, over 80% occurring once; the ten biggest clones make up 2.1%. Sequencing used T cells from blood (PBMCs), unsorted or a sorted subset (not recorded which), obtained before or after yellow fever vaccination (not recorded which). The receptors stem from a woman younger than 35 who received the yellow fever vaccine. Both conserved end residues are part of each CDR3. A D gene is named only where the DNA matches it firmly. Part of the rows lack a size; the others show once, few, many or a class for expanded clones.

cdr3_aa: CASSQTSVVTDTQYF
cdr3_nt: TGTGCCAGCAGCCAGACTAGCGTGGTGACAGATACGCAGTATTTT
j_call: TRBJ2-3
v_call: TRBV11-1
cdr3_length: 15
d_call: TRBD2
clone_size: .

cdr3_aa: CSVDRGRGSNQPQHF
cdr3_nt: TGCAGCGTCGACCGGGGGCGCGGCAGCAATCAGCCCCAGCATTTT
j_call: TRBJ1-5
v_call: TRBV29-1
cdr3_length: 15
d_call: .
clone_size: .

cdr3_aa: CASSERSTIVNTEAFF
cdr3_nt: TGCGCCAGCAGTGAAAGGTCCACGATAGTGAACACTGAAGCTTTCTTT
j_call: TRBJ1-1
v_call: TRBV10-1
cdr3_length: 16
d_call: .
clone_size: .

cdr3_aa: CASSRGGTEAFF
cdr3_nt: TGTGCCAGCAGCCGGGGAGGAACTGAAGCTTTCTTT
j_call: TRBJ1-1
v_call: TRBV4-2
cdr3_length: 12
d_call: .
clone_size: .

cdr3_aa: CASSARTTGANVLTF
cdr3_nt: TGTGCCAGCAGCGCTCGGACAACTGGGGCCAACGTCCTGACTTTC
j_call: TRBJ2-6
v_call: TRBV7-9
cdr3_length: 15
d_call: .
clone_size: .

cdr3_aa: CASSDPGGQGNTEAFF
cdr3_nt: TGTGCCAGCAGTGACCCAGGGGGACAGGGAAACACTGAAGCTTTCTTT
j_call: TRBJ1-1
v_call: TRBV6-4
cdr3_length: 16
d_call: TRBD1
clone_size: .

cdr3_aa: CASSLVGQANTGELFF
cdr3_nt: TGTGCCAGCAGCTTAGTGGGACAGGCGAACACCGGGGAGCTGTTTTTT
j_call: TRBJ2-2
v_call: TRBV11-1
cdr3_length: 16
d_call: TRBD1
clone_size: once

cdr3_aa: CATSRDLARGAEAFF
cdr3_nt: TGTGCCACCAGCAGAGATCTCGCTCGGGGGGCAGAAGCTTTCTTT
j_call: TRBJ1-1
v_call: TRBV15
cdr3_length: 15
d_call: .
clone_size: .

cdr3_aa: CASRGDGVGGYGYTF
cdr3_nt: TGTGCCAGCAGGGGGGATGGGGTTGGTGGCTATGGCTACACCTTC
j_call: TRBJ1-2
v_call: TRBV12-3/TRBV12-4
cdr3_length: 15
d_call: .
clone_size: .

cdr3_aa: CASSLIAGGTDTQYF
cdr3_nt: TGTGCCAGCAGTTTGATAGCGGGAGGAACAGATACGCAGTATTTT
j_call: TRBJ2-3
v_call: TRBV27
cdr3_length: 15
d_call: TRBD2
clone_size: .

cdr3_aa: CASSETSGHGELFF
cdr3_nt: TGTGCCAGCAGTGAAACCTCCGGGCACGGGGAGCTGTTTTTT
j_call: TRBJ2-2
v_call: TRBV2
cdr3_length: 14
d_call: .
clone_size: .

cdr3_aa: CASSPRRGSTDTQYF
cdr3_nt: TGTGCCAGCTCACCACGCAGGGGGAGCACAGATACGCAGTATTTT
j_call: TRBJ2-3
v_call: TRBV18
cdr3_length: 15
d_call: TRBD1
clone_size: .

cdr3_aa: CASSLGLAGARDTQYF
cdr3_nt: TGCGCCAGCAGCTTGGGGCTAGCGGGAGCTAGAGATACGCAGTATTTT
j_call: TRBJ2-3
v_call: TRBV5-1
cdr3_length: 16
d_call: TRBD2
clone_size: .

cdr3_aa: CASSAAVLAVNEQFF
cdr3_nt: TGTGCCAGTAGTGCAGCGGTTCTGGCCGTAAATGAGCAGTTCTTC
j_call: TRBJ2-1
v_call: TRBV19
cdr3_length: 15
d_call: .
clone_size: .

cdr3_aa: CASSPGLAGGRETQYF
cdr3_nt: TGTGCCAGCAGTCCGGGACTAGCGGGAGGGAGAGAGACCCAGTACTTC
j_call: TRBJ2-5
v_call: TRBV2
cdr3_length: 16
d_call: TRBD2
clone_size: .

cdr3_aa: CASSENAGRTDEQFF
cdr3_nt: TGTGCCAGCAGTGAAAACGCAGGGAGGACGGATGAGCAGTTCTTC
j_call: TRBJ2-1
v_call: TRBV2
cdr3_length: 15
d_call: .
clone_size: .

cdr3_aa: CASSFKETQYF
cdr3_nt: TGTGCCAGCAGTTTCAAAGAGACCCAGTACTTC
j_call: TRBJ2-5
v_call: TRBV28
cdr3_length: 11
d_call: .
clone_size: .

cdr3_aa: CSVRAIPNYGYTF
cdr3_nt: TGCAGCGTCCGGGCTATCCCTAACTATGGCTACACCTTC
j_call: TRBJ1-2
v_call: TRBV29-1
cdr3_length: 13
d_call: .
clone_size: .

cdr3_aa: CASSPGPSGELFF
cdr3_nt: TGTGCCAGCTCACCGGGGCCCTCGGGGGAGCTGTTTTTT
j_call: TRBJ2-2
v_call: TRBV18
cdr3_length: 13
d_call: .
clone_size: .

cdr3_aa: CASSLEFAAGELFF
cdr3_nt: TGCGCCAGCAGCTTGGAATTTGCCGCCGGGGAGCTGTTTTTT
j_call: TRBJ2-2
v_call: TRBV5-1
cdr3_length: 14
d_call: .
clone_size: once

cdr3_aa: CSANRGYNEKLFF
cdr3_nt: TGCAGTGCCAACAGGGGCTATAATGAAAAACTGTTTTTT
j_call: TRBJ1-4
v_call: TRBV20-1
cdr3_length: 13
d_call: TRBD1
clone_size: .

cdr3_aa: CAITSRVTPWNTEAFF
cdr3_nt: TGTGCCATCACCTCCCGGGTTACACCGTGGAACACTGAAGCTTTCTTT
j_call: TRBJ1-1
v_call: TRBV10-3
cdr3_length: 16
d_call: .
clone_size: once

cdr3_aa: CSVAPVSNTEAFF
cdr3_nt: TGCAGCGTAGCACCGGTCTCGAACACTGAAGCTTTCTTT
j_call: TRBJ1-1
v_call: TRBV29-1
cdr3_length: 13
d_call: .
clone_size: .

cdr3_aa: CSARDPFEGYTF
cdr3_nt: TGCAGTGCTAGAGACCCATTTGAGGGCTACACCTTC
j_call: TRBJ1-2
v_call: TRBV20-1
cdr3_length: 12
d_call: .
clone_size: few

cdr3_aa: CASSYGEPMGGYTF
cdr3_nt: TGTGCCAGCAGTTACGGGGAACCTATGGGTGGCTACACCTTC
j_call: TRBJ1-2
v_call: TRBV6-2/TRBV6-3
cdr3_length: 14
d_call: .
clone_size: .

cdr3_aa: CAISAGGGNQPQHF
cdr3_nt: TGTGCCATCAGTGCTGGAGGGGGCAACCAGCCCCAGCATTTT
j_call: TRBJ1-5
v_call: TRBV10-3
cdr3_length: 14
d_call: TRBD1
clone_size: .

cdr3_aa: CASSEPPGTSSFIRNEQFF
cdr3_nt: TGTGCCAGCAGTGAACCCCCCGGAACTAGCTCGTTTATCAGGAATGAGCAGTTCTTC
j_call: TRBJ2-1
v_call: TRBV2
cdr3_length: 19
d_call: .
clone_size: .

cdr3_aa: CASSPGQGRYGYTF
cdr3_nt: TGTGCCAGCTCACCGGGACAGGGTCGGTATGGCTACACCTTC
j_call: TRBJ1-2
v_call: TRBV18
cdr3_length: 14
d_call: TRBD1
clone_size: .

cdr3_aa: CATSDFPDSYEQYF
cdr3_nt: TGTGCCACCAGTGATTTCCCGGACTCGTACGAGCAGTACTTC
j_call: TRBJ2-7
v_call: TRBV24-1
cdr3_length: 14
d_call: .
clone_size: .

cdr3_aa: CASSQEPTPSTDTQYF
cdr3_nt: TGCGCCAGCAGCCAAGAGCCGACGCCAAGCACAGATACGCAGTATTTT
j_call: TRBJ2-3
v_call: TRBV4-1
cdr3_length: 16
d_call: .
clone_size: .

cdr3_aa: CASNPGTENTGELFF
cdr3_nt: TGTGCCAGTAACCCCGGGACAGAGAACACCGGGGAGCTGTTTTTT
j_call: TRBJ2-2
v_call: TRBV19
cdr3_length: 15
d_call: TRBD1
clone_size: once

cdr3_aa: CASSVGTGGGELFF
cdr3_nt: TGTGCCAGCAGTGTGGGGACAGGCGGCGGGGAGCTGTTTTTT
j_call: TRBJ2-2
v_call: TRBV11-3
cdr3_length: 14
d_call: TRBD1
clone_size: .

cdr3_aa: CSAPQETQYF
cdr3_nt: TGCAGTGCTCCCCAAGAGACCCAGTACTTC
j_call: TRBJ2-5
v_call: TRBV20-1
cdr3_length: 10
d_call: .
clone_size: .

cdr3_aa: CASSSKWGDRVWGTEAFF
cdr3_nt: TGTGCCAGCAGCTCAAAGTGGGGGGACAGGGTTTGGGGGACTGAAGCTTTCTTT
j_call: TRBJ1-1
v_call: TRBV11-3
cdr3_length: 18
d_call: TRBD1
clone_size: .

cdr3_aa: CASSSQGFGTDTQYF
cdr3_nt: TGTGCCAGCAGCTCGCAGGGATTCGGCACAGATACGCAGTATTTT
j_call: TRBJ2-3
v_call: TRBV11-3
cdr3_length: 15
d_call: .
clone_size: .

cdr3_aa: CATSSHSGSGANVLTF
cdr3_nt: TGTGCCACCAGCAGCCACTCAGGATCTGGGGCCAACGTCCTGACTTTC
j_call: TRBJ2-6
v_call: TRBV15
cdr3_length: 16
d_call: .
clone_size: .

cdr3_aa: CASSPLEGAVADTQYF
cdr3_nt: TGTGCCAGCTCACCCTTGGAGGGAGCAGTAGCAGATACGCAGTATTTT
j_call: TRBJ2-3
v_call: TRBV18
cdr3_length: 16
d_call: .
clone_size: .

cdr3_aa: CASSYSKGVLAITDTQYF
cdr3_nt: TGTGCCAGCAGTTACTCGAAAGGGGTACTAGCGATAACAGATACGCAGTATTTT
j_call: TRBJ2-3
v_call: TRBV6-2/TRBV6-3
cdr3_length: 18
d_call: TRBD2
clone_size: .

cdr3_aa: CASSPTGTSGTLAKNIQYF
cdr3_nt: TGTGCCAGCAGCCCAACCGGGACTAGCGGGACTCTAGCCAAAAACATTCAGTACTTC
j_call: TRBJ2-4
v_call: TRBV9
cdr3_length: 19
d_call: TRBD2
clone_size: .

cdr3_aa: CSIPGHNEKLFF
cdr3_nt: TGCAGCATTCCGGGACACAATGAAAAACTGTTTTTT
j_call: TRBJ1-4
v_call: TRBV29-1
cdr3_length: 12
d_call: .
clone_size: .

cdr3_aa: CASGTTGLGGANEQFF
cdr3_nt: TGTGCCAGCGGAACAACGGGACTAGGCGGAGCTAATGAGCAGTTCTTC
j_call: TRBJ2-1
v_call: TRBV13
cdr3_length: 16
d_call: TRBD2
clone_size: .

cdr3_aa: CASSLSPANGYTF
cdr3_nt: TGTGCCAGCAGTTTATCGCCCGCTAATGGCTACACCTTC
j_call: TRBJ1-2
v_call: TRBV27
cdr3_length: 13
d_call: .
clone_size: .